A single sample gave rise to the 14 T cell receptor beta chains below, sequenced in a study of blood T cell repertoires in COVID-19. TCRdb's table, derived via immunoSEQ multiplex PCR, lists solely in-frame clones and lacks some. The table shows about 170,000 clones, with 75% to 90% occurring only once. Input material: PBMCs or T cells enriched from blood (not recorded which). All receptors derive from a woman in her late teens or twenties who had recovered from COVID-19.

The chain is built from TRBV12-3 or TRBV12-4 and TRBJ2-2; D is uncertain. This CDR3 region has 11 residues. The V gene lost 3 bases and the J gene lost 7 bases, with 3 bases spanning the gap. The CDR3, as DNA: TGTGCCAGCAGTTTCGGCGGGGAGCTGTTTTTT. Translating it yields CASSFGGELFF.

The V gene is TRBV3-1 (or the pseudogene TRBV3-2), the J gene TRBJ2-1; 8 bases map to TRBD2. V was pared by 5 bases and J by 2 bases, with 5 bases of the junction left unmatched. The CDR3 loop spans 15 amino acids. Germline values: CDR1 LGHDT, CDR2 YNNKEL (reference sequence). The CDR3 region has the DNA TGTGCCAGCAGCGGAGGAGCGGGAGCCTACAATGAGCAGTTCTTC. Its protein product is CASSGGAGAYNEQFF.

The rearrangement uses TRBV28 and TRBJ1-6; D gene ambiguous. The V end was cut by 6 bases, the J end by 5 bases, with 11 bases between. Germline CDR1 is MDHEN and CDR2 is SYDVKM. This CDR3 region has 14 residues. The CDR3: CASSRVEDNSPLHF. DNA of the CDR3: TGTGCCAGCAGCCGAGTGGAGGATAATTCACCCCTCCACTTT.

The count of this clone is one. V gene TRBV5-1 combines with J gene TRBJ2-7; 8 bases fit TRBD1. The ends lost 4 bases at V and 5 bases at J; junction bases unmatched: 2. The CDR3 totals 12 residues. Germline V gives CDR1 SGHRS, CDR2 YFSETQ. The CDR3 sequence: CASSRTGHEQYF. The CDR3 DNA reads as TGCGCCAGCAGCAGGACAGGGCACGAGCAGTACTTC. Full variable domain (missing parts from reference TRBV5-1 and TRBJ2-7): KAGVTQTPRYLIKTRGQQVTLSCSPISGHRSVSWYQQTPGQGLQFLFEYFSETQRNKGNFPGRFSGRQFSNSRSEMNVSTLELGDSALYLCASSRTGHEQYFGPGTRLTVT.

The rearrangement uses TRBV6-1 and TRBJ1-1; the D gene is possibly TRBD1 (5 bases). V gave up 0 bases and J gave up 5 bases, with 25 bases separating them. The CDR3 has 19 amino acids. Germline assignment: CDR1 MNHNS and CDR2 SASEGT. The CDR3 DNA reads as TGTGCCAGCAGTGAAGCGTTTTTGAGGGTCGTGGGCGGGGGGACTGAAGCTTTCTTT. Translation gives CASSEAFLRVVGGGTEAFF.

The CDR3 loop is CASSEQAGWYSNQPQHF. CDR3 bases: TGTGCCAGCAGTGAACAGGCAGGCTGGTATAGCAATCAGCCCCAGCATTTT. This chain links TRBV6-1 with TRBJ1-5; D gene uncertain. From germline, CDR1 is MNHNS and CDR2 SASEGT. V lost 2 bases and J lost 0, with 14 bases in between. The CDR3 consists of 17 residues.

The chain has TRBV7-9 and TRBJ2-7, with 14 bases fitting TRBD2. CDR1 and CDR2 (germline): SEHNR, FQNEAQ (reference sequence). The CDR3 totals 16 residues. Losses at the gene ends were 5 bases for V and 9 bases for J; bases not matched to a gene: 12. This CDR3 is CASSDTGTSGSSVQYF. CDR3 sequence (DNA): TGTGCCAGCAGCGATACCGGGACTAGCGGGAGTTCGGTGCAGTACTTC.

In its sample, this clone was seen once. This chain connects TRBV15 to TRBJ1-5; 10 bases match TRBD1. Trimming cost V 3 bases and J 5 bases; bases outside gene matches: 1. Germline V lookup: CDR1 LNHNV, CDR2 YYDKDF (reference sequence). CDR3 length equals 14 residues. CDR3 coding DNA: TGTGCCACCAGCAGGGGACAGGGGTATCAGCCCCAGCATTTT. Protein: CATSRGQGYQPQHF.

This clone was counted once. V gene TRBV28 combines with J gene TRBJ1-6, with TRBD1 matching 9 bases. Trimming took 5 bases from V and 8 from J; bases not matched to a gene: 10. This CDR3 comprises 16 residues. The germline gives CDR1 MDHEN, CDR2 SYDVKM. The CDR3 bases are TGTGCCAGCAGTAGAAGGGGGACAGGGCGGGATTCACCCCTCCACTTT. This sequence encodes CASSRRGTGRDSPLHF.

The rearrangement links TRBV6-5 to TRBJ1-5; D perhaps matches TRBD1 (5 bases). CDR1 and CDR2 (germline): MNHEY, SVGAGI. V was pared by 6 bases and J by 2 bases, with 14 bases between. This CDR3 spans 15 amino acids. As DNA, the CDR3 is TGTGCCAGCAGGAGACAGATCCTGGGCAATCAGCCCCAGCATTTT. It yields the protein CASRRQILGNQPQHF.

The chain joins TRBV10-3 to TRBJ2-5; D gene unclear. The germline V gene encodes CDR1 ENHRY and CDR2 SYGVKD. The CDR3 runs 11 residues. V was trimmed by 4 bases and J by 5 bases, leaving 5 bases between them. CDR3 nucleotides: TGTGCCATCAGTGCCTCGGAGACCCAGTACTTC. Translating gives CAISASETQYF.

The rearrangement links TRBV27 to TRBJ2-1; possible D gene TRBD2, 5 bases. The length of the CDR3 is 16 residues. V was trimmed by 5 bases and J by 0 bases, leaving 14 bases between them. Germline V gene sequence: CDR1 MNHEY, CDR2 SMNVEV (reference sequence). DNA for the CDR3: TGTGCCAGCAGTCAAACTAGTTTCAGCTCCTACAATGAGCAGTTCTTC. The encoded protein is CASSQTSFSSYNEQFF.

The gene calls are TRBV15 and TRBJ2-3; 9 bases fit TRBD1. CDR1 LNHNV and CDR2 YYDKDF come from the germline V gene (reference sequence). The junction had 1 base not matched to a gene; V was cut back by 5 bases and J by 4 bases. The CDR3 covers 13 residues. As DNA, the CDR3 is TGTGCCACCAGCGGGGACAGGGCAGATACGCAGTATTTT. This sequence encodes CATSGDRADTQYF.

This clone was detected a few times. The chain employs TRBV5-1 and TRBJ2-3, with 7 bases lining up with TRBD2. The CDR3 is 18 amino acids. Germline CDR1 SGHRS, CDR2 YFSETQ. V was pared by 6 bases and J by 0 bases, with 16 bases of the junction left unmatched. Written as DNA, the CDR3 is TGCGCCAGCACTATGGATTGGTTGGCTAGCGGAAGCACAGATACGCAGTATTTT. Its protein is CASTMDWLASGSTDTQYF. Full variable domain (rest looked up from reference TRBV5-1 and TRBJ2-3): KAGVTQTPRYLIKTRGQQVTLSCSPISGHRSVSWYQQTPGQGLQFLFEYFSETQRNKGNFPGRFSGRQFSNSRSEMNVSTLELGDSALYLCASTMDWLASGSTDTQYFGPGTRLTVL.